Following are 29 T cell receptor beta chains from one sample sequenced in a study of T cells in Graves' hyperthyroidism and ophthalmopathy. Amplified TCR beta CDR3 regions derived from RNA transcripts. Initially, a first-round RT-PCR of the TCR CDR3 employed the HTBI primer set. TCRdb re-called the multiplex PCR reads with MiXCR, one entry per CDR3 protein. The table has 700,000 to 850,000 distinct CDR3 sequences, around a third seen once. The sequencing sample was made of blood. Source of these receptors: a woman aged 40-49 years with Graves' hyperthyroidism.

This clonotype was detected many times. This chain joins TRBV13 and TRBJ1-1; the D gene is possibly TRBD1 (5 bases). CDR1 and CDR2 (germline): PRHDT, FYEKMQ (reference sequence). There are 13 residues in the CDR3. V lost 4 bases to trimming and J lost 10 bases, with 16 bases between them. The CDR3 DNA is TGTGCCAGCAGCTCTCAACTCAGGGAGGGAGCTTTCTTT. It specifies CASSSQLREGAFF.

This clonotype was recorded at least ten times. This chain uses TRBV29-1 with TRBJ1-1, with D tentatively TRBD1 (5 bases). The CDR3 extends over 13 amino acids. Germline CDR1 and CDR2: SQVTM and ANQGSEA. Trimming stripped 6 bases from V and 1 base from J, with 12 bases between. CDR3 nucleotides: TGCAGCGTCCTTGACAGCCGGAACACTGAAGCTTTCTTT. Protein product: CSVLDSRNTEAFF.

The V gene is TRBV12-3 or TRBV12-4, the J gene TRBJ1-5, with 7 bases fitting TRBD1. The CDR3 consists of 14 residues. V shed 7 bases and J 4 bases; nucleotides not matched to a gene: 7. CDR3 region: CASISGTANQPQHF. Written as DNA, the CDR3 is TGTGCCAGCATCTCCGGGACAGCAAATCAGCCCCAGCATTTT.

With respect to this clonotype: A much larger clone differs from this one at a single base, so this may be a read error. V gene TRBV7-2 combines with J gene TRBJ2-7; 9 bases align to TRBD1. This CDR3 has 15 residues. The germline V gene has CDR1 SGHTA and CDR2 FQGNSA. DNA of the CDR3: TGTGCCAGCAGAACTCCGGGGACAGGGACTCTGGAGCGGTACTTC. This gives the protein CASRTPGTGTLERYF. The whole variable domain, remainder taken from reference TRBV7-2 and TRBJ2-7, is GAGVSQSPSNKVTEKGKDVELRCDPISGHTALYWYRQSLGQGLEFLIYFQGNSAPDKSGLPSDRFSAERTGGSVSTLTIQRTQQEDSAVYLCASRTPGTGTLERYFGPGTRLTVT.

This clonotype showed up just a few times. CDR3 nucleotides: TGTGCCAGCAGTTACTCTGGGGAAAATTCACCCCTCCACTTT. Translation: CASSYSGENSPLHF. The chain recombines TRBV6-5 with TRBJ1-6; D call uncertain. CDR3 length: 14 amino acids. From germline, CDR1 is MNHEY and CDR2 SVGAGI. Trimming shortened V by 0 bases and J by 7 bases, and 7 bases separated the two germline ends.

Only a few counts were recorded for this clonotype. The rearrangement joins TRBV6-2 or TRBV6-3 to TRBJ1-5; a weak D match, TRBD1 (5 bases). Trimming shortened V by 6 bases and J by 2 bases, and 17 bases separated the two germline ends. CDR1 is MNHEY and CDR2 is SVGEGT in the germline V gene. This CDR3 spans 16 amino acids. The CDR3 DNA is TGTGCCAGCAGAGCCCACGGGGGTTTTGGCAATCAGCCCCAGCATTTT. Translation gives CASRAHGGFGNQPQHF.

The table lists this clonotype with many counts. V and J are TRBV25-1 and TRBJ1-5; tentative D call: TRBD1 (6 bases). Germline lookup yields CDR1 MGHDK and CDR2 SYGVNS. V shed 5 bases and J shed 5 bases, with 7 bases lying between them. This CDR3 comprises 12 residues. CDR3 coding DNA: TGTGCCAGCAGTACAGGGCATCAGCCCCAGCATTTT. It translates to CASSTGHQPQHF.

On this clonotype itself: A much bigger clone sits one base away, suggesting this may be a read error. This chain connects TRBV7-2 to TRBJ1-3, with unresolved D. There are 16 residues in the CDR3. Per germline, CDR1 SGHTA and CDR2 FQGNSA. Trimming removed 0 bases at V and 1 base at J, with 10 bases between. CDR3 nucleotides: TGTGCCAGCAGCTTAGCGGGAAGGGCATCTGGAAACACCATATATTTT. Protein: CASSLAGRASGNTIYF.

This clonotype turned up a few times. The chain couples TRBV4-3 to TRBJ1-2; no definite D call. Germline V CDR1 and CDR2: LGHNA, YSLEER. With 0 bases removed from V and 2 bases from J, the gap between germline ends came to 13 bases. This CDR3 contains 16 residues. CDR3 nucleotide sequence: TGCGCCAGCAGCCAAGATGTCGCGGCCCCGAACTATGGCTACACCTTC. It is translated as CASSQDVAAPNYGYTF.

There are many counts of this clonotype. This rearrangement joins TRBV10-3 to TRBJ2-7; D remains unclear. CDR3 length: 12 residues. Germline values: CDR1 ENHRY, CDR2 SYGVKD. Deletions cut 6 bases from V and 6 bases from J, with 12 bases between. CDR3: CAISAGELEQYF. The CDR3 DNA reads TGTGCCATCAGCGCCGGAGAGCTCGAGCAGTACTTC.

The chain uses TRBV20-1 and TRBJ2-7; D possibly corresponds to TRBD2 (5 bases). The CDR3 has 14 residues. CDR1 is DFQATT and CDR2 is SNEGSKA in the germline V gene (reference sequence). Trimming left V 4 bases short and J 0 bases short, with 13 bases between. CDR3 sequence (DNA): TGCAGTGCTATGGACTCCTCAAGCTCCTACGAGCAGTACTTC. Protein product: CSAMDSSSSYEQYF.

This chain uses TRBV7-9 with TRBJ2-2; D uncertain. Trimming removed 4 bases from V and 4 bases from J, with 13 bases in between. CDR3 length: 15 amino acids. CDR1 and CDR2 (germline): SEHNR, FQNEAQ (reference sequence). As DNA, the CDR3 is TGTGCCAGCAGCTCAATGACCGCTATCACCGGGGAGCTGTTTTTT. Residues: CASSSMTAITGELFF. The variable domain in full, with the rest retrieved from reference TRBV7-9 and TRBJ2-2, is DTGVSQNPRHKITKRGQNVTFRCDPISEHNRLYWYRQTLGQGPEFLTYFQNEAQLEKSRLLSDRFSAERPKGSFSTLEIQRTEQGDSAMYLCASSSMTAITGELFFGEGSRLTVL.

The genes are TRBV5-1 and TRBJ2-2; D unclear. Germline loops: CDR1 SGHRS, CDR2 YFSETQ. This CDR3 comprises 14 residues. V lost 0 bases and J lost 4, with 7 bases in between. The CDR3 DNA reads as TGCGCCAGCAGCTTGGGTGGGGTCACCGGGGAGCTGTTTTTT. Its protein is CASSLGGVTGELFF.

This clonotype was found many times. This chain links TRBV2 with TRBJ1-4; D is perhaps TRBD1 (5 bases). Trimming removed 5 bases at V and 8 bases at J, with 9 bases between. Germline lookup yields CDR1 SNHLY and CDR2 FYNNEI. The CDR3 length is 12 residues. This CDR3 reads CASSRQLEKLFF. DNA of the CDR3: TGTGCCAGCAGTCGACAGCTCGAAAAACTGTTTTTT. Together with reference TRBV2 and TRBJ1-4, the CDR3 gives the full variable domain: EPEVTQTPSHQVTQMGQEVILRCVPISNHLYFYWYRQILGQKVEFLVSFYNNEISEKSEIFDDQFSVERPDGSNFTLKIRSTKLEDSAMYFCASSRQLEKLFFGSGTQLSVL.

This clonotype was seen a handful of times. The CDR3 DNA follows: TGTGCCAGCAGGGCTCCACGGGACGCTGAAGCTTTCTTT. Its protein is CASRAPRDAEAFF. The rearrangement joins TRBV28 to TRBJ1-1; tentative D call: TRBD1 (5 bases). CDR1 and CDR2 from the germline V gene are MDHEN and SYDVKM. Trimming took 6 bases from V and 6 from J, leaving 14 bases between them. The CDR3 consists of 13 residues.

The chain has TRBV7-2 and TRBJ2-5; 10 nucleotides agree with TRBD1. CDR3 length: 15 residues. Germline V gene lookup returns CDR1 SGHTA and CDR2 FQGNSA. Trimming at V came to 4 bases and at J to 9 bases, leaving 11 bases not matched to a gene. CDR3 sequence: CASSYRGQGYQAQYF. The CDR3 nucleotides are TGTGCCAGCAGCTACCGGGGACAGGGGTATCAGGCCCAGTACTTC.

In the case of this clonotype: A much larger clone lies a single base off, so this may be a read error. The chain is built from TRBV6-5 and TRBJ1-4; TRBD1 might be the D (6 bases). CDR3 length: 15 residues. Germline CDR1 MNHEY, CDR2 SVGAGI. The CDR3 is CAISYSQGLGEKLFF. CDR3 DNA sequence: TGTGCCATCAGTTACTCGCAGGGGCTGGGTGAAAAACTGTTTTTT.

This clonotype was counted between two and nine times. Mismatch with germline at one junction end may stem from a read error. The chain employs TRBV7-2 and TRBJ1-2; 7 nucleotides align to TRBD1. The CDR3 spans 15 residues. Germline V lookup: CDR1 SGHTA, CDR2 FQGNSA. The CDR3, as DNA: TGCGCCAGCAGCCAGGGGGTTAGTTCCTACTATGGCTACACCTTC. It translates to CASSQGVSSYYGYTF.

This clonotype is a singleton in its sample. The rearrangement links TRBV6-5 to TRBJ2-3, with a weak D call TRBD2 (6 bases). Trimming removed 7 bases at V and 4 bases at J, with 12 bases between. CDR3 length: 13 amino acids. CDR1 and CDR2 from the germline V gene are MNHEY and SVGAGI. The CDR3 loop is CASKTPGADTQYF. For the CDR3, the DNA is TGTGCCAGCAAAACCCCGGGGGCAGATACGCAGTATTTT.

The chain is built from TRBV7-9 and TRBJ2-7, with 8 positions matching TRBD2. V was pared by 6 bases and J by 4 bases, with 11 bases of the junction left unmatched. The CDR3 spans 15 residues. Germline V lookup: CDR1 SEHNR, CDR2 FQNEAQ (reference sequence). CDR3 residues: CASRLRAGGVYEQYF. The DNA for the CDR3 is TGTGCCAGCAGGCTTCGGGCGGGAGGAGTTTACGAGCAGTACTTC.

This clonotype has just a few counts. J is TRBJ2-7 and V is TRBV7-2, with 9 bases that match TRBD2. The CDR3 has 15 amino acids. The germline V gene has CDR1 SGHTA and CDR2 FQGNSA. J lost 3 bases, V lost 4 bases, and 7 bases had no gene match. The CDR3 sequence is CASSSAGGSFYEQYF. The CDR3 DNA reads as TGTGCCAGCAGCTCAGCGGGAGGATCTTTCTACGAGCAGTACTTC.

A word on this clonotype: One base away lies a much larger clone, so this may be a sequencing read error. The J gene is TRBJ1-5, the V gene TRBV25-1; the D gene is possibly TRBD1 (6 bases). Germline V gives CDR1 MGHDK, CDR2 SYGVNS. This CDR3 contains 15 residues. This CDR3 is CVSSPNGGGPQPQHF. CDR3 in DNA: TGTGTCAGCAGCCCCAATGGAGGGGGTCCCCAGCCCCAGCATTTT.

This clonotype was recorded at least ten times. The gene calls are TRBV12-3 or TRBV12-4 and TRBJ1-4, with 10 bases that match TRBD1. CDR3 length: 14 amino acids. V gave up 6 bases and J gave up 6 bases; unmatched junction bases: 4. The CDR3 protein is CASRMGTGDEKLFF. The CDR3, as DNA: TGTGCCAGCAGGATGGGGACAGGGGATGAAAAACTGTTTTTT.

The rearrangement joins TRBV5-1 to TRBJ2-7; unclear D gene. Trimming cost V 4 bases and J 0 bases, with 11 bases left between them. CDR1 and CDR2 (germline): SGHRS, YFSETQ. This CDR3 comprises 14 residues. The CDR3 is CASSPKQRSYEQYF. As DNA, the CDR3 is TGCGCCAGCAGCCCGAAACAGCGCTCCTACGAGCAGTACTTC.

Many counts were recorded for this clonotype. This chain joins TRBV20-1 and TRBJ2-5; D call uncertain. Trimming took 6 bases from V and 5 from J, leaving 10 bases between them. This CDR3 contains 11 residues. Germline CDR1 is DFQATT and CDR2 is SNEGSKA (reference sequence). CDR3 sequence reads: CSAWLTETQYF. The CDR3 bases are TGCAGTGCGTGGCTGACGGAGACCCAGTACTTC.

This clonotype was recorded at least ten times. The rearrangement uses TRBV9 and TRBJ2-2; no reliable D call. CDR1 and CDR2 (germline): SGDLS, YYNGEE. The CDR3 extends over 14 amino acids. Between the trimmed V and J ends, which lost 0 bases and 0 bases, there was a span of 3 bases. CDR3 region: CASSVVPNTGELFF. CDR3 nucleotide sequence: TGTGCCAGCAGCGTAGTCCCGAACACCGGGGAGCTGTTTTTT.

CDR3 bases: TGTGCCAGCAGCTCCAGACAAGACTATAATTCACCCCTCCACTTT. Residues: CASSSRQDYNSPLHF. The chain combines TRBV9 with TRBJ1-6, with D unresolved. The CDR3 contains 15 residues. Trimming cost V 4 bases and J 3 bases, with 11 bases left between them. Germline lookup yields CDR1 SGDLS and CDR2 YYNGEE.

Concerning this clonotype itself: A read error may account for a junction end that differs from germline. The J gene is TRBJ1-2, the V gene TRBV4-3; a weak D match, TRBD1 (6 bases). The germline V gene encodes CDR1 LGHNA and CDR2 YSLEER. This CDR3 contains 16 residues. CDR3 bases: TGCGCCAGCAGCCAAGATAGGGGGACGGTTAACTATGGCCACACCTTC. Residues: CASSQDRGTVNYGHTF.

This clonotype has a count of ten or more. The V and J genes are TRBV29-1 and TRBJ2-7; TRBD1 matches 9 bases. The germline V gene has CDR1 SQVTM and CDR2 ANQGSEA. The length of the CDR3 is 14 residues. Unmatched junction bases numbered 8, after V lost 6 bases and J lost 2 bases. The CDR3 region has the DNA TGCAGCGTCCGGCCGGGGACAGGGACCTACGAGCAGTACTTC. Its translation is CSVRPGTGTYEQYF.